The T cell receptor (beta chain) under discussion was sequenced for a study of blood T cells in healthy people across ages (dated by TCRdb to about 2015). Broadly, across the study: Template switching captured roughly one uniquely barcoded TCR beta cDNA molecule per two T cells in model experiments. The study measured age-related changes in TCR beta repertoire diversity using deep sequencing normalized with unique cDNA molecular identifiers. Donors were grouped into four age groups: young (average approximately 16 years), middle-aged (over 35), aged (approximately 58) and long-lived (just over 80). To avoid experimental bias, donors of different ages were distributed randomly across sequencing lanes. For two donors (one aged 18 to 29 and one aged 80 or older), the study analyzed two additional independent replicas of 1 million unique cDNA reads from the same blood draw. General conclusions and limits of the study: Compared with the aged group, the long-lived group had more naive CD4+ T cells, fewer expanded clones and increased TCR diversity, suggesting age selection. Because profiling used bulk unsorted PBMCs, naive and antigen-experienced compartments could not be compared conclusively. Estimates of total diversity based on one million sequenced T cells were considered lower bounds and underestimates. Because the CMV infection status of the donors was unknown, age-related changes in expanded clonotypes may potentially have been confounded. A strong correlation was found between observed TCR beta diversity and the percentage of naive T cells measured by flow cytometry. As age increased, observed TCR beta diversity per million T cells dropped in a roughly linear way, and a significant reduction was already evident by age 40.

Inclusive of the bounding cysteine and phenylalanine, the CDR3 is 16 residues long. Only the CDR3 part of the read is kept: 48 bases, read in frame from the first base. The CDR1 and CDR2 encoded by the germline V gene are MNHEY and SVGEGT. Compared with germline, V lacks 6 bases and J lacks 3 bases; bases without a gene match: 14. The 39 donors, aged roughly 6 to 95 years, were systemically healthy Caucasian individuals from Russia. Each donor gave 8 to 10 milliliters of peripheral blood, drawn into EDTA-treated Vacutainer tubes. Ficoll-Paque density-gradient centrifugation was used to isolate PBMCs, with at least 6.5 million per sample. Trizol reagent was used to extract total RNA from PBMCs, with at least 6 micrograms per sample. For every donor, an aliquot of PBMCs went through flow cytometry to measure the percentages of naive CD45RAhigh/CD27high T cells. With respect to this clonotype: No antigen is known for it. The sample holds no much larger clone one base away, and base qualities are not on file.

The protocol used for the library was 5' RACE. Sequenced using an Illumina HiSeq 2500. A second PCR of 7 to 11 cycles was performed with a sample-barcoded 5' primer and a J-beta primer mix. A unique molecular identifier was introduced onto each TCR beta cDNA molecule by a template-switch 5' adaptor carrying 12 random nucleotides. Each sample yielded at least 2.5 million CDR3-containing paired-end reads. All of the RNA was converted into first-strand cDNA using the Mint cDNA synthesis kit, with a TRBC-specific oligonucleotide serving as the primer. All cDNA was treated with uracil-DNA glycosylase and then went through a first 18-cycle PCR with the universal primers M1SS and BC2_uni_R. In the original analysis: For normalization, 1 million high-quality reads, each with a distinct molecular identifier, were randomly selected from each sample. Instead of being binned into consensus sequences, reads with shared molecular identifiers were discarded. MiTCR, with a Q25 quality threshold and the strictest error-elimination algorithm, was used for CDR3 identification, clonotype clustering and error correction. A nonparametric unseen species model with Euler transformation was used to estimate a lower bound on total TCR beta diversity. Using fastp at Q25 and MiXCR, TCRdb reprocessed the public reads and kept productive beta chains. Identical CDR3 proteins give one entry, which carries the most common genes and DNA. The V and J calls reflect TCRdb's pipeline rather than the authors' work. Across this sample there are about 1.4 million distinct CDR3 sequences, with approximately 59% seen only once. The ten largest make up about 6.7% of the sample.

Material for sequencing was blood. The receptor's source is a man aged 18 to 29 in good health. The sequence links TRBV6-2 or TRBV6-3 to TRBJ2-7, with TRBD2 identical over 7 junction bases. The CDR3 reads CASRGILRGEGYEQYF. The DNA sequence is TGTGCCAGCAGAGGCATTTTACGGGGGGAAGGCTACGAGCAGTACTTC.